The 17 T cell receptor beta chains reported below all come from one sample, sequenced in a study of cytomegalovirus exposure and HLA in healthy donors. This PCR relied on a set of 60 Vbeta primers and 13 Jbeta primers. Clones were read by immunoSEQ multiplex PCR, and TCRdb kept only the in-frame ones, dropping some. The sample yields roughly 160,000 clones, 65% to 90% seen once. The sequencing input was PBMCs. These receptors were taken from a male donor in good health and CMV-seronegative.

This rearrangement joins TRBV7-6 to TRBJ1-2; perhaps TRBD1 as D (5 bases). V was trimmed by 0 bases and J by 8 bases, leaving 13 bases between them. CDR3 length: 14 residues. Germline loops: CDR1 SGHVS, CDR2 FNYEAQ. The CDR3 DNA reads TGTGCCAGCAGCTTAGCTATCGGACATCAAGGCTACACCTTC. It yields the protein CASSLAIGHQGYTF.

The table lists this clone with a count of one. The chain carries TRBV19 and TRBJ2-7; a possible D gene is TRBD1 (6 bases). Trimming removed 4 bases at V and 1 base at J, with 8 bases between. CDR1 LNHDA and CDR2 SQIVND come from the germline V gene (reference sequence). The CDR3 has 13 residues. The CDR3 DNA is TGTGCCAGTAGTAAGGGGGATTCCTACGAGCAGTACTTC. Its translation is CASSKGDSYEQYF.

The chain has TRBV7-2 and TRBJ2-2; D gene uncertain. Germline V gene lookup returns CDR1 SGHTA and CDR2 FQGNSA. The V and J ends lost 3 bases and 2 bases respectively, with 7 bases between them. The length of the CDR3 is 14 residues. The CDR3 region is CASSFSPNTGELFF. CDR3 sequence (DNA): TGTGCCAGCAGCTTTTCCCCTAACACCGGGGAGCTGTTTTTT.

The genes are TRBV9 and TRBJ1-1; 8 nucleotides match TRBD1. After removal of 3 bases from V and 5 bases from J, the junction contained 9 bases not matched to a gene. CDR1 is SGDLS and CDR2 is YYNGEE in the germline V gene. CDR3 size: 15 residues. CDR3 nucleotides: TGTGCCAGCAGCGAAAATCAGGGGGCTAGTACTGAAGCTTTCTTT. Protein sequence: CASSENQGASTEAFF.

This clone has only a few counts. This chain joins TRBV5-6 and TRBJ1-4; D is possibly TRBD1 (5 bases). Germline CDR1 reads SGHDT; CDR2 reads YYEEEE. CDR3 size: 15 residues. V was trimmed by 4 bases and J by 2 bases, leaving 12 bases between them. This CDR3 reads CASSIGGTTNEKLFF. In DNA form, the CDR3 reads TGTGCCAGCAGCATTGGGGGGACGACTAATGAAAAACTGTTTTTT.

This chain links TRBV5-5 with TRBJ1-2; 8 nucleotides line up with TRBD1. This CDR3 is built from 16 residues. Unmatched junction bases numbered 11, after V lost 4 bases and J lost 3 bases. Germline V gene lookup returns CDR1 SGHKS and CDR2 YYEKEE (reference sequence). DNA for the CDR3: TGTGCCAGCAGCCTCCCGGACAGGGCTATTCACTATGGCTACACCTTC. Amino acids: CASSLPDRAIHYGYTF.

The chain joins TRBV29-1 to TRBJ2-1, with TRBD2 as a possible D gene (6 bases). Trimming took off 6 bases at V and 6 bases at J, with 12 bases between the two ends. The V gene's germline CDR1 is SQVTM and CDR2 ANQGSEA. The CDR3 is 12 amino acids. CDR3 sequence (DNA): TGCAGCGTCAGGACCGGGGGCAATGAGCAGTTCTTC. Amino acid sequence: CSVRTGGNEQFF.

This chain links TRBV6-4 with TRBJ2-3, with D perhaps TRBD2 (6 bases). V lost 0 bases, J lost 0 bases, and 7 bases lay in between. The CDR3 is made up of 15 amino acids. Germline V lookup: CDR1 MRHNA, CDR2 SNTAGT. Written as DNA, the CDR3 is TGTGCCAGCAGTGACTCGGCGGGGAGCACAGATACGCAGTATTTT. Residues: CASSDSAGSTDTQYF.

This rearrangement joins TRBV6-4 to TRBJ2-3, with 8 nucleotides matching TRBD2. This CDR3 is 15 amino acids long. With V trimmed by 0 bases and J by 1 base, 0 bases remained unmatched. Looked up from germline, CDR1 is MRHNA and CDR2 is SNTAGT. The DNA for the CDR3 is TGTGCCAGCAGTGACTCTAGCGGGGGCACAGATACGCAGTATTTT. Protein product: CASSDSSGGTDTQYF.

The rearrangement uses TRBV28 and TRBJ1-6; 7 bases fit TRBD1. This CDR3 region has 15 residues. Germline V gene sequence: CDR1 MDHEN, CDR2 SYDVKM. V dropped 6 bases and J dropped 3; count of bases not matched to a gene: 5. DNA for the CDR3: TGTGCCAGCAGCCCTTGGACAGGCTATAATTCACCCCTCCACTTT. This encodes CASSPWTGYNSPLHF.

The rearrangement uses TRBV27 and TRBJ1-6; possibly TRBD1 for D (6 bases). Germline values: CDR1 MNHEY, CDR2 SMNVEV (reference sequence). V lost 6 bases and J lost 7, with 19 bases in between. CDR3 length: 16 amino acids. The CDR3 here is CASSLARGAMNSPLHF. The CDR3 DNA reads TGTGCCAGCAGCTTGGCACGGGGGGCTATGAATTCACCCCTCCACTTT.

This rearrangement joins TRBV6-1 to TRBJ1-2; the D is unclear. Trimming removed 3 bases at V and 2 bases at J, with 13 bases between. The CDR3 totals 15 residues. Germline CDR1 reads MNHNS; CDR2 reads SASEGT. The CDR3 bases are TGTGCCAGCAGTGAGCGGCCCGGAAGGAACTATGGCTACACCTTC. Protein: CASSERPGRNYGYTF.

The chain combines TRBV6-5 with TRBJ1-4, with D perhaps TRBD1 (6 bases). The CDR3 covers 14 residues. Trimming removed 2 bases from V and 5 bases from J, with 9 bases in between. Germline CDR1 is MNHEY and CDR2 is SVGAGI. The CDR3 spells CASSYGGSNEKLFF. The CDR3 DNA is TGTGCCAGCAGTTACGGGGGCTCAAATGAAAAACTGTTTTTT.

The chain uses TRBV5-1 and TRBJ1-1; TRBD1 matches 7 bases. The V and J ends lost 2 bases and 3 bases, in that order; junction bases with no gene match: 4. Germline loops: CDR1 SGHRS, CDR2 YFSETQ. The CDR3 length is 14 residues. CDR3 nucleotides: TGCGCCAGCAGCTTACGACAGGGTGACACTGAAGCTTTCTTT. Protein product: CASSLRQGDTEAFF.

This chain uses TRBV18 with TRBJ1-2; D might be TRBD1 (6 bases). CDR1 is KGHSH, CDR2 LQKENI, per germline. The CDR3 is 13 amino acids. Deletions cut 3 bases from V and 9 bases from J, with 14 bases between. CDR3 bases: TGTGCCAGCTCACCGGGGGCTGGGAATCGCTACACCTTC. It yields the protein CASSPGAGNRYTF.

This clone was detected only once. V usage is TRBV29-1 and J usage is TRBJ2-5; 7 bases are shared with TRBD1. Looked up from germline, CDR1 is SQVTM and CDR2 is ANQGSEA. Germline trimming cut 8 bases from V and 5 bases from J; bases unmatched to any gene: 11. CDR3 size: 13 residues. The CDR3 DNA is TGCAGCTCCGAACGCGACAGGGACGAGACCCAGTACTTC. Translated, it gives CSSERDRDETQYF.

This chain joins TRBV6-1 and TRBJ1-5, with TRBD1 identical over 8 bases. The junction had 7 bases not matched to a gene; V was cut back by 7 bases and J by 5 bases. Germline values: CDR1 MNHNS, CDR2 SASEGT. The CDR3 is made up of 14 amino acids. The DNA of the CDR3 is TGTGCCAGCACTTCCGGACAGGGCGATCAGCCCCAGCATTTT. This translates into CASTSGQGDQPQHF.